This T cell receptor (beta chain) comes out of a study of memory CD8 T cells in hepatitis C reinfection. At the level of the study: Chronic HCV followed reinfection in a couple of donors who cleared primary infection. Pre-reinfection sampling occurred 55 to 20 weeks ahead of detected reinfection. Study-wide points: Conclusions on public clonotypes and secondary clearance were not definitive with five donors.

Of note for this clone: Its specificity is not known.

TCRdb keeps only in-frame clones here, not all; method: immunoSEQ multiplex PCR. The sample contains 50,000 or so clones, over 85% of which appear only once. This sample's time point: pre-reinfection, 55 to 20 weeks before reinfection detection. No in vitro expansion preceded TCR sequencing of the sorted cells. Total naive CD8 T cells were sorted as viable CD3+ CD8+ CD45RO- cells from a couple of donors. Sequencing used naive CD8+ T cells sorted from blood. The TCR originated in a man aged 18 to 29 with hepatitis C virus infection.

The CDR3 DNA reads as TGTGCCAGCAGACCGATGAAGGGAGCTAGCACAGATACGCAGTATTTT. Protein sequence: CASRPMKGASTDTQYF. The chain has TRBV27 and TRBJ2-3; perhaps TRBD2 as D (5 bases). The CDR3 totals 16 residues. The V and J ends lost 6 bases and 0 bases respectively, with 16 bases between them. Germline V CDR1 and CDR2: MNHEY, SMNVEV (reference sequence).